The present T cell receptor (beta chain) was sequenced within a study of T-cell memory formation after mild COVID-19. Study observations and caveats: There were some responding clones in pre-infection memory, which suggested that cross-reactive memory had joined. Day 37-peaking second-wave clones had unconfirmed SARS-CoV-2 specificity.

CDR1 MGHRA and CDR2 YSYEKL come from the germline V gene. The CDR3 is 15 residues long. The junction had 2 bases not matched to a gene; V was cut back by 1 base and J by 4 bases. Concerning this clonotype itself: Its specificity is unknown.

It was 5'RACE with constant-segment primers that produced the TCR alpha and TCR beta cDNA libraries, which carried sample barcodes and UMIs. TCRdb re-called the 5' RACE reads through MiXCR, storing one row per CDR3 protein. The table shows about 57,000 distinct CDR3 sequences, with more than 9% occurring only once. The receptor was derived from a man aged 18 to 35 who had mild COVID-19 (a few samples of this study predate the infection). Cell type and time point are not known. Material for sequencing was PBMCs or a T cell subset sorted from them (not recorded which). The gene calls are TRBV4-1 and TRBJ2-1, with 9 bases that match TRBD1. The CDR3 loop reads CASSQGQGGYNEQFF. CDR3 coding DNA: TGCGCCAGCAGCCAAGGACAGGGGGGATACAATGAGCAGTTCTTC.